The TCR beta chain under discussion was sequenced for a study of cytomegalovirus exposure and HLA in healthy donors. With respect to this clone: The antigen remains unidentified.

Study-level findings and limits: Reports showed the classifier diagnosing cytomegalovirus status with high specificity and sensitivity. Some public TCRs appeared in many individuals, while most sequences were rare. The authors confirmed in vitro that a few CMV-associated chains were specific for CMV antigens. First-cohort TCR clusters tended to co-occur in the 95 to 150 validation repertoires, a later analysis found.

The length of the CDR3 is 17 residues. Germline assignment: CDR1 MGHRA and CDR2 YSYEKL. J lost 0 bases, V lost 0 bases, and 5 bases had no gene match. Sequencing was performed with immunoSEQ multiplex PCR; in TCRdb, only in-frame clones are kept and a portion is missing. The sample records more than 110,000 clones, approximately 94% being singletons. The sequence was obtained from a man younger than 35 in good health and CMV-seropositive. The material sequenced was PBMCs. This chain links TRBV4-1 with TRBJ2-1; 7 bases align to TRBD1. The CDR3 coding sequence is TGCGCCAGCAGCCAAGAAGCCGCAGGGGGCTCCTACAATGAGCAGTTCTTC. This translates into CASSQEAAGGSYNEQFF.